The 13 T cell receptor beta chains below come from one sample, sequenced in a study of cytomegalovirus exposure and HLA in healthy donors. PCR involved 60 Vbeta and 13 Jbeta primers. Sequenced by immunoSEQ multiplex PCR; TCRdb stores in-frame clones only, minus some. This table has 200,000 or so clones, over 70% appearing once. Sequencing was carried out using PBMCs. These receptors all stem from a man aged 30-40 years in good health and CMV-seronegative.

V usage is TRBV11-2 and J usage is TRBJ2-5; 13 bases agree with TRBD2. Germline lookup yields CDR1 SGHAT and CDR2 FQNNGV. The length of the CDR3 is 16 residues. V trimming: 4 bases; J trimming: 5 bases; junction bases outside the gene matches: 7. Here the CDR3 DNA reads TGTGCCAGCAGCTCACTAGCGGGGGGGACAGCGGAGACCCAGTACTTC. Protein product: CASSSLAGGTAETQYF.

The chain is built from TRBV7-6 and TRBJ2-2; TRBD2 matches at 16 bases. V lost 6 bases and J lost 6; bases outside the gene matches: 4. Germline V CDR1 and CDR2: SGHVS, FNYEAQ. This CDR3 has 16 residues. CDR3 sequence: CASSPGLAGGAGELFF. Here the CDR3 DNA reads TGTGCCAGCAGTCCGGGACTAGCGGGAGGGGCCGGGGAGCTGTTTTTT. The full variable domain, with the rest looked up from reference TRBV7-6 and TRBJ2-2, is GAGVSQSPRYKVTKRGQDVALRCDPISGHVSLYWYRQALGQGPEFLTYFNYEAQQDKSGLPNDRFSAERPEGSISTLTIQRTEQRDSAMYRCASSPGLAGGAGELFFGEGSRLTVL.

The chain links TRBV19 to TRBJ1-3, with D hard to call. With 7 bases removed from V and 0 bases from J, the gap between germline ends came to 16 bases. CDR3 length: 16 residues. Germline V lookup: CDR1 LNHDA, CDR2 SQIVND (reference sequence). CDR3 amino acids: CASTPGMSGSGNTIYF. The CDR3 nucleotides are TGTGCCAGTACCCCGGGGATGAGCGGCTCTGGAAACACCATATATTTT.

This sequence joins TRBV29-1 and TRBJ2-3, with 12 bases identical to TRBD2. The CDR3 is made up of 19 amino acids. The germline V gene encodes CDR1 SQVTM and CDR2 ANQGSEA. Unmatched junction bases numbered 15, after V lost 1 base and J lost 4 bases. The CDR3 DNA sequence: TGCAGCGTTGAAGGGGTGACTAGCGGGAGAGCAAAAGGGCCAGATACGCAGTATTTT. Translated, it gives CSVEGVTSGRAKGPDTQYF.

The chain uses TRBV6-5 and TRBJ1-6, with 7 bases matching TRBD1. Germline V gene sequence: CDR1 MNHEY, CDR2 SVGAGI. V shed 3 bases and J 5 bases; nucleotides not matched to a gene: 4. There are 15 residues in the CDR3. CDR3 sequence (DNA): TGTGCCAGCAGTTATTGGGACAGCAATAATTCACCCCTCCACTTT. This sequence encodes CASSYWDSNNSPLHF.

V is TRBV11-2 and J is TRBJ2-3; 9 bases align to TRBD2. CDR1 and CDR2 from the germline V gene are SGHAT and FQNNGV. The CDR3 is 18 residues long. With 1 base clipped from V and 2 bases from J, the junction kept 10 bases outside the gene matches. The CDR3 is CASSLGLGGGAITDTQYF. The DNA of the CDR3 is TGTGCCAGCAGCTTAGGGTTGGGCGGGGGGGCTATCACAGATACGCAGTATTTT.

The gene calls are TRBV28 and TRBJ2-7; a weak D match, TRBD2 (5 bases). V shed 1 base and J shed 3 bases, with 7 bases lying between them. The length of the CDR3 is 13 residues. Germline V gives CDR1 MDHEN, CDR2 SYDVKM. The CDR3 nucleotides read TGTGCCAGCAGTTTATCCGGGGACTACGAGCAGTACTTC. Protein sequence: CASSLSGDYEQYF.

The CDR3: CASSQPGNSGGGEQYF. In DNA, the CDR3 is TGTGCCAGCAGCCAACCAGGGAATTCAGGGGGAGGAGAGCAGTACTTC. The V call is TRBV5-4, the J call TRBJ2-7, with D tentatively TRBD1 (7 bases). The germline V gene encodes CDR1 SGHNT and CDR2 YYREEE (reference sequence). V lost 4 bases, J lost 7 bases, and 24 bases lay in between. The CDR3 contains 16 residues.

The chain uses TRBV28 and TRBJ1-3; 10 positions agree with TRBD1. J gave up 4 bases and V 5 bases, and 5 bases lay outside the gene matches. This CDR3 is 15 amino acids long. Germline V gene data show CDR1 as MDHEN and CDR2 as SYDVKM. CDR3 protein: CASSLDRGSGNTIYF. CDR3 in DNA: TGTGCCAGCAGTCTGGACAGGGGGTCGGGAAACACCATATATTTT. The variable domain in full, completed from reference TRBV28 and TRBJ1-3, reads DVKVTQSSRYLVKRTGEKVFLECVQDMDHENMFWYRQDPGLGLRLIYFSYDVKMKEKGDIPEGYSVSREKKERFSLILESASTNQTSMYLCASSLDRGSGNTIYFGEGSWLTVV.

The chain combines TRBV10-2 with TRBJ2-2; perhaps TRBD2 as D (5 bases). The CDR3 totals 14 residues. Trimming took 5 bases from V and 8 from J, leaving 15 bases between them. CDR1 and CDR2 (germline): WSHSY, SAAADI. The CDR3 DNA sequence: TGCGCCAGCAGTCCAATACTGGAGGTGGGGGAGCTGTTTTTT. Residues: CASSPILEVGELFF.

The chain couples TRBV2 to TRBJ2-7, with 11 bases that match TRBD2. There are 13 residues in the CDR3. J lost 6 bases, V lost 7 bases, and 5 bases had no gene match. Germline CDR1 SNHLY, CDR2 FYNNEI. CDR3 DNA sequence: TGTGCCAGCATTAGCGGGAGGGTTTCCGAGCAGTACTTC. It encodes CASISGRVSEQYF. The full variable domain, completed using reference TRBV2 and TRBJ2-7, is EPEVTQTPSHQVTQMGQEVILRCVPISNHLYFYWYRQILGQKVEFLVSFYNNEISEKSEIFDDQFSVERPDGSNFTLKIRSTKLEDSAMYFCASISGRVSEQYFGPGTRLTVT.

Details on this clone: This sample includes further DNA sequences coding for the same CDR3. The V call is TRBV7-2, the J call TRBJ1-1; 9 positions match TRBD1. The CDR3 length is 14 residues. The V and J ends lost 5 bases and 4 bases, in that order; junction bases with no gene match: 5. Looked up from germline, CDR1 is SGHTA and CDR2 is FQGNSA. Here the CDR3 DNA reads TGTGCCAGCAGCCTGACAGGGGGTGGCACTGAAGCTTTCTTT. It codes for CASSLTGGGTEAFF.

The chain employs TRBV13 and TRBJ2-2; possible D gene TRBD1, 6 bases. Trimming pared 5 bases from V and 0 bases from J, leaving 19 bases between. This CDR3 is built from 18 residues. Germline V gives CDR1 PRHDT, CDR2 FYEKMQ (reference sequence). The CDR3 here is CASSLRDKYDPNTGELFF. Written as DNA, the CDR3 is TGTGCCAGCAGCCTTAGGGACAAATACGACCCGAACACCGGGGAGCTGTTTTTT.